Each of the 3 T cell receptor beta chains below was sequenced from the same sample in a study of shared clonotypes between healthy human individuals. The assay was immunoSEQ multiplex PCR, and TCRdb's table has in-frame clones only and misses some. The data show about 2.2 million clones, 80% to 95% seen once. Naive CD8 populations comprised CD45RO-negative cells positively selected for CCR7, excluding terminally differentiated effector memory CD45RA+ cells. Sequencing was carried out using naive CD8+ T cells from PBMCs. Receptors originate from a man younger than 30 in good health. Some clones in this sample may be carry-over from other donors' samples.

The chain links TRBV25-1 to TRBJ2-7, with TRBD1 matching 12 bases. J was trimmed by 3 bases and V by 3 bases; bases with no gene match: 6. CDR1 and CDR2 (germline): MGHDK, SYGVNS. The CDR3 spans 16 residues. The CDR3 reads CASSEGTGGRLYEQYF. The CDR3 nucleotides read TGTGCCAGCAGTGAGGGGACAGGGGGCCGGCTCTACGAGCAGTACTTC.

This clone has a single count. V gene TRBV7-2 combines with J gene TRBJ2-7; 12 bases are a match to TRBD2. In germline, CDR1 is SGHTA, CDR2 FQGNSA. The CDR3 covers 16 residues. J gave up 1 base and V 5 bases, and 6 bases lay outside the gene matches. The CDR3 nucleotides read TGTGCCAGCAGCCCCTGGACTAGCGGGGTATCCTACGAGCAGTACTTC. It is translated as CASSPWTSGVSYEQYF. Variable domain in full (rest from reference TRBV7-2 and TRBJ2-7): GAGVSQSPSNKVTEKGKDVELRCDPISGHTALYWYRQSLGQGLEFLIYFQGNSAPDKSGLPSDRFSAERTGGSVSTLTIQRTQQEDSAVYLCASSPWTSGVSYEQYFGPGTRLTVT.

This clone was counted between two and nine times. The same CDR3 can be traced to other DNA sequences in this sample. The chain uses TRBV11-3 and TRBJ1-1; no clear D. CDR3 length equals 13 residues. V was shortened by 1 base and J by 5 bases, with 8 bases between the two germline ends. CDR1 and CDR2 from the germline V gene are SGHNT and YENEEA. For the CDR3, the DNA is TGTGCCAGCAGCTTAGCTGTAGGAACTGAAGCTTTCTTT. This codes for CASSLAVGTEAFF.